This T cell receptor (beta chain) emerged from a study of T cell repertoires in cytomegalovirus infection. Study-level background: Based on public TCR beta signatures, there were indications of CMV infection and of a matching HLA type.

The CDR3 is made up of 15 amino acids. Trimming shortened V by 2 bases and J by 7 bases, and 18 bases separated the two germline ends. Per germline, CDR1 SGHTA and CDR2 FQGNSA. This clonotype was seen at least ten times. Its antigen is unknown. TCRdb passed the reads through MiXCR, listing each CDR3 protein once. The sample yields about 150,000 distinct CDR3 sequences, roughly a quarter seen once. General study results and limits: CMV carriers with the relevant HLA were identified by cumulative public TCR beta family frequency. HLA-C-restricted CMV-specific TCR beta clonotypes were dominant in the ex vivo response.

Sequenced sample: PBMCs. The clonotype originates from a human donor in good health (CMV status not recorded). Some clones in this sample may be carry-over from other donors' samples. This chain connects TRBV7-2 to TRBJ2-7, with a possible D match to TRBD2 (6 bases). CDR3 DNA: TGTGCCAGCAGCTTAATGGGGGGAAAACCCCTGGAGCAGTACTTC. The encoded protein is CASSLMGGKPLEQYF.